These 21 T cell receptor beta chains came from one sample sequenced in a study of cytomegalovirus exposure and HLA in healthy donors. With 60 Vbeta and 13 Jbeta primers, the PCR was carried out. Profiled with immunoSEQ multiplex PCR; TCRdb holds only in-frame clones, not every one. The sample carries 150,000 to 200,000 clones, roughly 78% recorded once. The sample taken for sequencing was PBMCs. The receptors originated from a woman aged 40 to 50 in good health and CMV-seronegative.

This chain uses TRBV27 with TRBJ2-1, with a weak D call TRBD2 (6 bases). The CDR3 covers 17 residues. Looked up from germline, CDR1 is MNHEY and CDR2 is SMNVEV (reference sequence). V was cut by 3 bases and J by 12 bases, with 27 bases left in between. CDR3 region: CASSFLITSSITGGQFF. The CDR3 region has the DNA TGTGCCAGCAGTTTCCTTATAACTAGCAGCATCACTGGGGGGCAGTTCTTC.

The rearrangement joins TRBV30 to TRBJ1-2, with D possibly being TRBD1 (6 bases). This CDR3 comprises 15 residues. V was trimmed by 0 bases and J by 2 bases, leaving 13 bases between them. The germline V gene encodes CDR1 GTSNPN and CDR2 SVGIG (reference sequence). The CDR3, as DNA: TGTGCCTGGAGTGTACGGAACAGGGTCAACTATGGCTACACCTTC. Its protein product is CAWSVRNRVNYGYTF.

The J gene is TRBJ1-5, the V gene TRBV6-1; maybe TRBD1 (5 bases). Germline CDR1 MNHNS, CDR2 SASEGT. This CDR3 region has 13 residues. Trimming left V 6 bases short and J 5 bases short, with 11 bases between. The CDR3: CASSDSFDQPQHF. CDR3 sequence (DNA): TGTGCCAGCAGCGACAGTTTTGATCAGCCCCAGCATTTT.

This clone was seen only once. The gene calls are TRBV10-3 and TRBJ1-1, with D possibly TRBD1 on 5 matching bases. The CDR3 is made up of 13 amino acids. Trimming pared 4 bases from V and 1 base from J, leaving 7 bases between. Germline V gene data show CDR1 as ENHRY and CDR2 as SYGVKD. The CDR3 sequence: CAISGTRNTEAFF. CDR3 DNA: TGTGCCATCAGTGGGACAAGGAACACTGAAGCTTTCTTT.

This sequence joins TRBV7-9 and TRBJ1-2; 8 nucleotides align to TRBD1. Germline CDR1 reads SEHNR; CDR2 reads FQNEAQ (reference sequence). The J segment lost 3 bases and the V segment lost 8 bases, leaving 11 bases of the junction unmatched. The CDR3 runs to 15 residues. The chain's CDR3 is CASGLDRVMDYGYTF. CDR3 DNA sequence: TGTGCCAGCGGTTTGGACAGGGTCATGGACTATGGCTACACCTTC.

The V call is TRBV4-3, the J call TRBJ2-2, with a weak D call TRBD2 (7 bases). This CDR3 has 17 amino acids. The germline gives CDR1 LGHNA, CDR2 YSLEER. Trimming shortened V by 0 bases and J by 6 bases, and 17 bases separated the two germline ends. Here the CDR3 DNA reads TGCGCCAGCAGCCAAGATAGGGGGGAGGGCCTCTCCGGGGAGCTGTTTTTT. This translates into CASSQDRGEGLSGELFF.

J is TRBJ2-5 and V is TRBV9, with a possible D match to TRBD1 (6 bases). The CDR3 consists of 14 residues. Trimming pared 4 bases from V and 11 bases from J, leaving 21 bases between. Germline CDR1 is SGDLS and CDR2 is YYNGEE. The CDR3 region has the DNA TGTGCCAGCAGCACCCGGGACACTATGGGAGAGCAGTACTTC. Amino acid sequence: CASSTRDTMGEQYF.

In DNA, the CDR3 is TGTGCCAGCAGCTTGGCCGGGGGGAGCTCCGTGGCCCAGCATTTT. It yields the protein CASSLAGGSSVAQHF. This chain joins TRBV5-5 and TRBJ1-5, with a weak D call TRBD1 (5 bases). Germline loops: CDR1 SGHKS, CDR2 YYEKEE (reference sequence). V was pared by 0 bases and J by 11 bases, with 18 bases between. CDR3 size: 15 residues.

As DNA, the CDR3 is TGCGCCAGCAGCTTGTTGGGGGGTTTCTCCTACGAGCAGTACTTC. Translating it yields CASSLLGGFSYEQYF. The chain links TRBV5-1 to TRBJ2-7, with a tentative D call TRBD2 (6 bases). V lost 1 base to trimming and J lost 0 bases, with 11 bases between them. The CDR3 extends over 15 amino acids. Germline V gives CDR1 SGHRS, CDR2 YFSETQ.

This rearrangement joins TRBV30 to TRBJ2-3; 9 nucleotides align to TRBD1. Germline V gives CDR1 GTSNPN, CDR2 SVGIG (reference sequence). Unmatched junction bases numbered 16, after V lost 7 bases and J lost 8 bases. The CDR3 loop spans 15 amino acids. The CDR3 coding sequence is TGTGCCTTACCGAAAATCCCGGGACAGGGCACTACGCAGTATTTT. Its translation: CALPKIPGQGTTQYF.

The chain joins TRBV5-6 to TRBJ2-2; D perhaps matches TRBD1 (6 bases). CDR3 size: 16 residues. Trimming stripped 0 bases from V and 4 bases from J, with 13 bases between. Germline CDR1 SGHDT, CDR2 YYEEEE. The CDR3 DNA follows: TGTGCCAGCAGCTTGGTTGGACAGTCGACCACCGGGGAGCTGTTTTTT. It codes for CASSLVGQSTTGELFF.

The gene calls are TRBV7-9 and TRBJ2-3; perhaps TRBD2 as D (6 bases). V lost 4 bases and J lost 6, with 20 bases in between. There are 16 residues in the CDR3. Germline loops: CDR1 SEHNR, CDR2 FQNEAQ (reference sequence). The CDR3 coding sequence is TGTGCCAGCAGCTCCACGCGGGGCTCAACTGCGGATACGCAGTATTTT. Translating gives CASSSTRGSTADTQYF.

This chain joins TRBV4-1 and TRBJ2-1; perhaps TRBD1 as D (5 bases). V dropped 5 bases and J dropped 12 bases, with 20 bases sitting between them. CDR3 size: 14 residues. Germline assignment: CDR1 MGHRA and CDR2 YSYEKL. Here the CDR3 reads CASSFAEQGHGQFF. The CDR3 DNA reads as TGCGCCAGCAGCTTCGCCGAGCAGGGCCATGGGCAGTTCTTC.

The CDR3 nucleotides are TGTGCCAGCAGTTTACCGCTAGCGGGAGGGAGCAATGAGCAGTTCTTC. Translation: CASSLPLAGGSNEQFF. The chain links TRBV28 to TRBJ2-1; 12 bases are a match to TRBD2. The CDR3 totals 16 residues. CDR1 is MDHEN and CDR2 is SYDVKM in the germline V gene. The ends lost 2 bases at V and 6 bases at J; junction bases unmatched: 5. Together with reference TRBV28 and TRBJ2-1, the CDR3 gives the full variable domain: DVKVTQSSRYLVKRTGEKVFLECVQDMDHENMFWYRQDPGLGLRLIYFSYDVKMKEKGDIPEGYSVSREKKERFSLILESASTNQTSMYLCASSLPLAGGSNEQFFGPGTRLTVL.

This clone was detected only a few times. The chain has TRBV6-5 and TRBJ1-2; no reliable D call. From germline, CDR1 is MNHEY and CDR2 SVGAGI. Trimming shortened V by 6 bases and J by 5 bases, and 19 bases separated the two germline ends. The CDR3 extends over 15 amino acids. This CDR3 reads CASSKTQVTEYGYTF. The CDR3, as DNA: TGTGCCAGCAGCAAGACACAAGTGACGGAATATGGCTACACCTTC.

This clone has just one count. The chain carries TRBV5-4 and TRBJ2-7; unclear D gene. Germline CDR1 is SGHNT and CDR2 is YYREEE (reference sequence). Trimming cost V 4 bases and J 2 bases, with 22 bases left between them. The CDR3 spans 17 residues. The CDR3 spells CASSPGTMSGSTYEQYF. In DNA form, the CDR3 reads TGTGCCAGCAGCCCGGGTACGATGAGTGGGTCTACCTACGAGCAGTACTTC.

This chain connects TRBV5-4 to TRBJ2-1, with 9 bases lining up with TRBD1. CDR3 length: 14 residues. Germline V gene lookup returns CDR1 SGHNT and CDR2 YYREEE (reference sequence). V trimming: 5 bases; J trimming: 9 bases; junction bases outside the gene matches: 9. The CDR3 spells CASRVRDREGEQFF. For the CDR3, the DNA is TGTGCCAGCAGAGTCCGGGACAGGGAGGGTGAGCAGTTCTTC.

The genes are TRBV4-1 and TRBJ2-1, with 12 bases lining up with TRBD2. The CDR3 runs to 16 residues. V trimming: 4 bases; J trimming: 4 bases; junction bases outside the gene matches: 5. Looked up from germline, CDR1 is MGHRA and CDR2 is YSYEKL. DNA of the CDR3: TGCGCCAGCAGCCTCCTAGCGGGGGGGGATTACAATGAGCAGTTCTTC. It specifies CASSLLAGGDYNEQFF.

This clone occurred once. The chain links TRBV2 to TRBJ2-5; 10 bases align to TRBD1. The DNA end is a closer match to TRBJ2-7, so the J assignment may be wrong. Per the germline V gene, CDR1 is SNHLY and CDR2 is FYNNEI. This CDR3 contains 15 residues. CDR3 amino acids: CASSGWTGGINEQYF. CDR3 sequence (DNA): TGTGCCAGCAGTGGGTGGACAGGGGGTATCAACGAGCAGTACTTC.

Notes on this clone: The junction departs from the called germline gene at one end, perhaps through a read error. The chain combines TRBV29-1 with TRBJ1-1; 7 positions match TRBD1. The CDR3 runs 12 residues. Germline assignment: CDR1 SQVTM and CDR2 ANQGSEA. The CDR3 DNA reads as TGCAGCGCCGCAGCGGCTAGGGGGCAGGCCACCTTT. Its protein is CSAAAARGQATF.

This clone was recorded once. The CDR3 reads CAWIKRGHKNEQFF. As DNA, the CDR3 is TGTGCCTGGATTAAAAGGGGCCACAAGAATGAGCAGTTCTTC. V gene TRBV30 combines with J gene TRBJ2-1, with D possibly TRBD1 on 5 matching bases. Germline V gene data show CDR1 as GTSNPN and CDR2 as SVGIG (reference sequence). This CDR3 spans 14 amino acids. Between the trimmed V and J ends, which lost 4 bases and 7 bases, there was a span of 17 bases.